The text below deals with one T cell receptor (beta chain). Per the study methods: Amplification from reference gene primers served as the basis for estimated nucleated cell counts. Sequencing used immunoSEQ multiplex PCR; TCRdb keeps in-frame clones, though not all of them. The DNA gave D and trimming, while V, J and clone size come from that table. The table has tens of thousands of clones, more than 85% seen once. The V gene's germline CDR1 is SGHNT and CDR2 YYREEE (reference sequence). Trimming left V 1 base short and J 3 bases short, with 7 bases between. This CDR3 is built from 13 residues. This sample is drawn from a study of blood T cell repertoires in COVID-19. Whole-study context: Nucleic acid was either cDNA or gDNA, and it came from T cells, B-cell-depleted T cells, or PBMCs.

Seattle researchers signed up patients amid active infection and tracked them longitudinally. V usage is TRBV5-4 and J usage is TRBJ1-1; D call uncertain. The specimen sequenced was peripheral blood. The origin of this receptor is a man aged 40-49 years with COVID-19, enrolled during active disease. The CDR3 reads CASSLWRDTEAFF. CDR3 nucleotide sequence: TGTGCCAGCAGCTTGTGGAGGGACACTGAAGCTTTCTTT.